This entry describes one T cell receptor beta chain. The data were obtained in a study of ipilimumab plus nivolumab after autologous stem cell transplantation. V shed 2 bases and J 0 bases; nucleotides not matched to a gene: 4. The germline V gene encodes CDR1 MGHRA and CDR2 YSYEKL. This CDR3 comprises 16 residues. Only in-frame clones appear in the TCRdb table, and some are missing; sequencing was by immunoSEQ multiplex PCR. The sample lists some 41,000 clones; 92% were seen once. The source of this sequence is a male donor with multiple myeloma. The gene calls are TRBV4-1 and TRBJ2-3; 8 bases align to TRBD2. This material consisted of PBMCs, taken in a trial of ipilimumab plus nivolumab as post-transplant consolidation. In DNA form, the CDR3 reads TGCGCCAGCAGCCAAACACTAGCGGCTAGCACAGATACGCAGTATTTT. Protein product: CASSQTLAASTDTQYF.